Below are 15 T cell receptor beta chains sequenced from a single sample in a study of blood T cells in healthy people across ages. Primers used in a second PCR of about 7 to 11 cycles were a sample-barcoded 5' primer and a J-beta primer mix. Each CDR3 protein gets one entry after TCRdb re-called the 5' RACE reads with MiXCR. The data hold fewer than 2,000,000 distinct CDR3 sequences, with roughly two fifths observed a single time. Sequencing input: blood. All receptors come from a human donor in good health.

This clonotype appeared a few times. The chain carries TRBV28 and TRBJ2-7; 7 nucleotides agree with TRBD1. V gave up 5 bases and J gave up 3 bases; unmatched junction bases: 7. Germline V gene data show CDR1 as MDHEN and CDR2 as SYDVKM. The CDR3 is 14 residues long. The CDR3 DNA sequence: TGTGCCAGCAGTCTCCCGGGACAGCACTACGAGCAGTACTTC. Protein: CASSLPGQHYEQYF.

The chain combines TRBV5-4 with TRBJ2-7, with a weak D call TRBD2 (5 bases). Per germline, CDR1 SGHNT and CDR2 YYREEE (reference sequence). The V and J ends lost 1 base and 0 bases respectively, with 11 bases between them. The CDR3 has 15 amino acids. CDR3 residues: CASSLWPGSSYEQYF. The CDR3 DNA sequence: TGTGCCAGCAGCTTGTGGCCGGGGAGCTCCTACGAGCAGTACTTC.

This clonotype occurred a few times. Likely a read error: the CDR3 ends without its conserved phenylalanine or tryptophan. The rearrangement uses TRBV12-3 or TRBV12-4 and TRBJ2-3; D unresolved. V shed 3 bases and J shed 5 bases, with 12 bases lying between them. The CDR3 consists of 14 residues. In DNA form, the CDR3 reads TGTGCCAGCAGTTTGGACGGTATGGTAGATACGCAGTATTTG. It specifies CASSLDGMVDTQYL.

Only a few counts were recorded for this clonotype. The chain has TRBV27 and TRBJ2-1, with D uncertain. This CDR3 has 18 amino acids. Trimming cost V 1 base and J 5 bases, with 21 bases left between them. The V gene's germline CDR1 is MNHEY and CDR2 SMNVEV (reference sequence). CDR3 sequence: CASSLLIGSGRPDNEQFF. CDR3 sequence (DNA): TGTGCCAGCAGTTTATTAATCGGGTCCGGACGTCCGGACAATGAGCAGTTCTTC.

This clonotype has at least ten counts. The gene calls are TRBV3-1 and TRBJ2-7; a possible D gene is TRBD1 (6 bases). Looked up from germline, CDR1 is LGHDT and CDR2 is YNNKEL (reference sequence). With 3 bases removed from V and 6 bases from J, the gap between germline ends came to 15 bases. The CDR3 is 14 residues long. The CDR3 DNA is TGTGCCAGCAGCCATACCGGCAGGGGTGGCGAGCAGTACTTC. This gives the protein CASSHTGRGGEQYF.

This chain joins TRBV30 and TRBJ1-2; a possible D gene is TRBD1 (6 bases). V lost 2 bases and J 3 bases, leaving 19 bases between the germline ends. The germline V gene has CDR1 GTSNPN and CDR2 SVGIG (reference sequence). CDR3 length: 16 residues. The CDR3 reads CAWSTGTSESDYGYTF. CDR3 bases: TGTGCCTGGAGTACCGGGACATCCGAATCAGACTATGGCTACACCTTC.

V is TRBV9 and J is TRBJ1-5; maybe TRBD1 (6 bases). V shed 3 bases and J shed 5 bases, with 15 bases lying between them. The CDR3 is made up of 15 amino acids. From germline, CDR1 is SGDLS and CDR2 YYNGEE. In nucleotides, the CDR3 is TGTGCCAGCAGCGCGACGGACAGAGCCTATCAGCCCCAGCATTTT. It codes for CASSATDRAYQPQHF.

The chain combines TRBV7-6 with TRBJ2-5; 11 nucleotides line up with TRBD2. Germline loops: CDR1 SGHVS, CDR2 FNYEAQ. With V trimmed by 1 base and J by 2 bases, 6 bases remained unmatched. The CDR3 covers 17 residues. Written as DNA, the CDR3 is TGTGCCAGCAGCTTAGAACCGGGACTAGCGGCACAAGAGACCCAGTACTTC. It specifies CASSLEPGLAAQETQYF.

V and J are TRBV6-6 and TRBJ2-1; D is undetermined. CDR1 and CDR2 from the germline V gene are MNHNY and SVGAGI (reference sequence). This CDR3 comprises 14 residues. Trimming took 0 bases from V and 6 from J, leaving 9 bases between them. The CDR3 reads CASSYSISGNEQFF. The DNA for the CDR3 is TGTGCCAGCAGTTACTCGATATCGGGCAATGAGCAGTTCTTC.

The chain carries TRBV11-3 and TRBJ2-6; 7 bases are a match to TRBD2. Germline CDR1 and CDR2: SGHNT and YENEEA. V dropped 5 bases and J dropped 1; count of bases not matched to a gene: 17. The CDR3 loop spans 20 amino acids. CDR3 in amino acids: CASSPWGGRDTTSGANVLTF. DNA for the CDR3: TGTGCCAGCAGCCCATGGGGGGGGAGAGACACAACTTCTGGGGCCAACGTCCTGACTTTC.

The V gene is TRBV13, the J gene TRBJ1-1; unclear D gene. CDR1 is PRHDT, CDR2 FYEKMQ, per germline (reference sequence). V was clipped by 2 bases and J by 0 bases, with 13 bases between them. This CDR3 is built from 16 residues. The CDR3 protein is CASSLTQRLMNTEAFF. In DNA, the CDR3 is TGTGCCAGCAGCTTAACACAGAGACTCATGAACACTGAAGCTTTCTTT.

The V call is TRBV20-1, the J call TRBJ2-5, with 7 bases identical to TRBD2. V was pared by 4 bases and J by 1 base, with 6 bases of the junction left unmatched. Germline values: CDR1 DFQATT, CDR2 SNEGSKA (reference sequence). The CDR3 consists of 14 residues. The CDR3: CSAKGLELQETQYF. The CDR3 DNA reads TGCAGTGCTAAAGGACTAGAGCTCCAAGAGACCCAGTACTTC.

This clonotype occurred a few times. The V and J genes are TRBV4-3 and TRBJ2-1; TRBD1 agrees at 8 bases. The CDR3 consists of 16 residues. The junction had 10 bases not matched to a gene; V was cut back by 1 base and J by 8 bases. The V gene's germline CDR1 is LGHNA and CDR2 YSLEER. The chain's CDR3 is CASSQGGDRQVDEQFF. CDR3 bases: TGCGCCAGCAGCCAAGGCGGGGACAGGCAAGTCGATGAGCAGTTCTTC.

This clonotype was seen only a few times. The gene calls are TRBV10-3 and TRBJ2-1; no clear D gene. Germline CDR1 and CDR2: ENHRY and SYGVKD. V lost 3 bases to trimming and J lost 3 bases, with 12 bases between them. The CDR3 has 15 amino acids. In DNA form, the CDR3 reads TGTGCCATCAGTGATAAGGTCAGATTCTACAATGAGCAGTTCTTC. This translates into CAISDKVRFYNEQFF.

The CDR3 DNA follows: TGCAGTGCTAGACTACCGGCGGGGGCGGGGGGCTACACCTTC. Translated: CSARLPAGAGGYTF. This chain links TRBV20-1 with TRBJ1-2; D possibly corresponds to TRBD1 (6 bases). CDR3 length: 14 residues. V was shortened by 2 bases and J by 8 bases, with 18 bases between the two germline ends. Germline assignment: CDR1 DFQATT and CDR2 SNEGSKA (reference sequence).